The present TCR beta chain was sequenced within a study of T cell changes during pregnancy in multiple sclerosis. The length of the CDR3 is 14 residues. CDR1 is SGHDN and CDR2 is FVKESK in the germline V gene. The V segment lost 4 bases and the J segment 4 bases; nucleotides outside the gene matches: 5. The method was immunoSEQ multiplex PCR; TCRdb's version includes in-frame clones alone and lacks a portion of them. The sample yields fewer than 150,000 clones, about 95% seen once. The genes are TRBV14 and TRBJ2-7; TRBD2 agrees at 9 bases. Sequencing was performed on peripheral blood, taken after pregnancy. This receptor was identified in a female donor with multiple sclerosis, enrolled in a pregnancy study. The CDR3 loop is CASSPGTSRYEQYF. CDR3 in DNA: TGTGCCAGCAGCCCGGGGACTAGCAGGTACGAGCAGTACTTC.